This TCR beta chain was sequenced for a study of vaccination effects on CD4 cells after COVID-19 (dated by TCRdb to 2021 to 2024). For context, the study as a whole: Participants received two doses of either the BNT162b2 or the mRNA-1273 mRNA SARS-CoV-2 vaccine. Pre-vaccine samples from a couple of convalescent patients were drawn 16 days and one week before the first dose, 142 and 148 days after COVID-19 diagnosis. In both COVID-19 convalescent patients and infection-naive vaccine recipients, the study compared SARS-CoV-2 spike-specific CD4+ TCR repertoires from before mRNA vaccination with those from after it. A total of 10 COVID-19 convalescent patients and several SARS-CoV-2-naive healthy vaccine recipients were included in the full study. Cultures from other donors in the study were sequenced using the Oncomine TCR Beta short-read assay on an Illumina iSeq 100.

In the ViraFEST assay, PBMC were stimulated with viral peptide pools, and TCR sequencing was then used to find antigen-specific CD4+ T cell clonotypes based on their expansion. After more than nine days of culture, CD4+ T cells were isolated with the EasySep CD4+ T cell isolation kit. PCR-confirmed SARS-CoV-2 infection had occurred in convalescent patients between March and December 2020, before the Alpha, Beta and Delta variants emerged in the United States. Each well held around 2 million PBMC cultured in IMDM containing about 5.5% human AB serum, around 9.3 IU/ml IL-2 and gentamicin, along with around 9.1 ug/ml peptides. Half of the culture medium was replaced with fresh IL-2-containing medium on days 3 and 7. Unless noted otherwise, every peptide stimulation condition was grown in triplicate wells. PBMC were separated from whole blood using Ficoll-Paque Plus gradient centrifugation and were then either cryopreserved at -140C or used fresh. The QIAamp micro DNA kit was used to extract genomic DNA from the cultured CD4+ T cells.

Receptor amplification or capture employed the immunoSEQ multiplex PCR assay. DNA from the CD4+ T cells that had been cultured and isolated underwent TCR beta CDR3 sequencing. For the original study's pipeline: Non-productive TCR sequences were discarded, and reads were trimmed to the CDR3 region, with only CDR3s of 7 or more amino acids retained. The MANAFEST web app was used to identify antigen-specific clonotypes by comparing expansion in peptide wells with expansion in reference cultures. For clones to be considered positive, expansion at FDR<0.05 versus reference and all other wells, an odds ratio above 5, and a frequency above 0.1% in two replicate wells were required. A clonotype was defined as cross-reactive if the clonotype was significantly expanded both in SARS-CoV-2 spike wells and in at least one common cold coronavirus spike condition. Levenshtein distance calculated with the stringdist R package was used to assess CDR3 similarity, and unrooted trees were constructed with ape in R 3.6.1. In TCRdb, the immuneACCESS table is reduced to in-frame sequences with V and J assigned. These tables do not hold every clone; where another copy was compared, an unresolved V gene accounts for under half, and the others remain unexplained. The DNA gave D and trimming, while V, J and clone size come from that table. This sample comprises around 40,000 clones, approximately 70% of them detected only once. The ten biggest clones cover about 30% of the sample.

This clone was seen once. The antigen it binds to is not known. No much larger clonotype is one base removed from it; base qualities were not supplied. What the research found in general, with its limitations: At late post-vaccination timepoints, both infection-induced and vaccine-induced clones showed marked clonal contraction, consistent with waning T cell responses. Among convalescent patients, the spike-reactive repertoire after vaccination was made up mainly of new vaccine-induced clones that were largely distinct from the clones induced by infection. Only a small number of convalescent patients were included, and no early post-infection timepoints were available, which limited the study.

The CDR3 starts with the cysteine, ends with the phenylalanine, and has 14 residues. CDR3 DNA is the only sequence kept; it has 42 bases, read in frame from the first base. V lost 6 bases and J lost 5 bases, and the count of bases not matched to a germline gene is 4. CDR1 SGHVS and CDR2 FNYEAQ were looked up in the germline V gene. The chain employs TRBV7-6 and TRBJ2-5; 12 central nucleotides agree with TRBD2. The receptor was derived from a human donor who had a prior SARS-CoV-2 infection. The sequenced sample was CD4+ T cells from PBMCs cultured with a peptide pool, obtained before COVID-19 vaccination. The CDR3 region reads CASSHGLAGETQYF. The nucleotide sequence reads as follows: TGTGCCAGCAGTCATGGACTAGCGGGGGAGACCCAGTACTTC.